The 32 T cell receptor beta chains below come from one sample, sequenced in a study of shared clonotypes between healthy human individuals (dated by TCRdb to the early 2020s). The method was the immunoSEQ multiplex PCR assay. Here the immuneACCESS table is served through TCRdb, limited to in-frame sequences with V and J called. Missing clones are a known gap in these copies; in checked studies unresolved V genes cover under half, and the rest lacks a known reason. The sample profile shows approximately 740,000 clones; approximately 92% of them were found once. Clones ranked in the top ten supply around 24% of the sample. CD8 naive samples consisted of CD45RO-negative cells that were positively selected for CCR7, yielding a CD45RA+CCR7+ population without TemRA cells. The sequenced material came from naive CD8+ T cells sorted from blood. The cell subset or site label on this specimen signifies: CD45RA+CCR7+. These receptors all stem from a man aged 25 to 45 in good health.

The count of this clone is one. The chain employs TRBV6-6 and TRBJ1-1; 10 nucleotides line up with TRBD1. The CDR3 extends over 14 amino acids. V shed 5 bases, J shed 6 bases, and the junction held 6 bases outside the gene matches. Germline V gives CDR1 MNHNY, CDR2 SVGAGI (reference sequence). In nucleotides, the CDR3 is TGTGCCAGCAGTAGACCGGGACAGGGGTCTGAAGCTTTCTTT. It specifies CASSRPGQGSEAFF.

V usage is TRBV11-2 and J usage is TRBJ2-3, with 9 bases that match TRBD2. Per germline, CDR1 SGHAT and CDR2 FQNNGV. This CDR3 is built from 18 residues. Losses at the gene ends were 0 bases for V and 6 bases for J; bases not matched to a gene: 13. CDR3 nucleotide sequence: TGTGCCAGCAGCTTAGATCTTAGCCTAGCGGGATGGGGGGATACGCAGTATTTT. Protein: CASSLDLSLAGWGDTQYF.

This chain joins TRBV28 and TRBJ2-3; D gene ambiguous. CDR3 size: 13 residues. CDR1 is MDHEN and CDR2 is SYDVKM in the germline V gene. The V gene lost 6 bases and the J gene lost 1 base, with 8 bases spanning the gap. This chain's CDR3 is CASRDGRTDTQYF. The CDR3 bases are TGTGCCAGCAGGGACGGTCGCACAGATACGCAGTATTTT.

V usage is TRBV5-4 and J usage is TRBJ1-2; 8 nucleotides match TRBD1. The CDR3 has 17 amino acids. The germline V gene encodes CDR1 SGHNT and CDR2 YYREEE (reference sequence). With V trimmed by 3 bases and J by 4 bases, 14 bases remained unmatched. CDR3 sequence: CASSSREDRDPLYGYTF. The CDR3 DNA follows: TGTGCCAGCAGCTCAAGGGAGGACAGGGATCCCCTCTATGGCTACACCTTC.

The V and J genes are TRBV6-1 and TRBJ2-7; no clear D. From germline, CDR1 is MNHNS and CDR2 SASEGT. The CDR3 covers 15 residues. V lost 1 base and J 4 bases, leaving 14 bases between the germline ends. CDR3 nucleotide sequence: TGTGCCAGCAGTGAAGACCAAATTTCAGGTTACGAGCAGTACTTC. This gives the protein CASSEDQISGYEQYF.

J is TRBJ2-3 and V is TRBV7-2, with D maybe TRBD2 (6 bases). CDR3 length: 15 amino acids. V dropped 1 base and J dropped 7 bases, with 15 bases sitting between them. Per germline, CDR1 SGHTA and CDR2 FQGNSA. Here the CDR3 reads CASSLDGGVRNTQYF. The CDR3 DNA follows: TGTGCCAGCAGCTTAGATGGCGGGGTTCGAAATACGCAGTATTTT. Supplemented by reference TRBV7-2 and TRBJ2-3, the full variable domain reads GAGVSQSPSNKVTEKGKDVELRCDPISGHTALYWYRQSLGQGLEFLIYFQGNSAPDKSGLPSDRFSAERTGGSVSTLTIQRTQQEDSAVYLCASSLDGGVRNTQYFGPGTRLTVL.

The genes are TRBV10-3 and TRBJ1-3, with no clear D. Per germline, CDR1 ENHRY and CDR2 SYGVKD. There are 14 residues in the CDR3. Between the trimmed V and J ends, which lost 9 bases and 0 bases, there was a span of 12 bases. The chain's CDR3 is CAISRQVSGNTIYF. The CDR3 nucleotides read TGTGCCATAAGTCGACAAGTCTCTGGAAACACCATATATTTT.

The V call is TRBV5-5, the J call TRBJ2-5; weak D call: TRBD1 (6 bases). Germline CDR1 SGHKS, CDR2 YYEKEE (reference sequence). The CDR3 contains 15 residues. Trimming cost V 1 base and J 3 bases, with 13 bases left between them. CDR3 amino acids: CASSLNRAREETQYF. The DNA for the CDR3 is TGTGCCAGCAGCTTGAACAGGGCGAGAGAAGAGACCCAGTACTTC.

The chain joins TRBV25-1 to TRBJ2-7; 7 bases agree with TRBD1. Per the germline V gene, CDR1 is MGHDK and CDR2 is SYGVNS. V was pared by 4 bases and J by 1 base, with 4 bases of the junction left unmatched. The CDR3 is 14 amino acids. This CDR3 reads CASSGDRESYEQYF. The CDR3 DNA is TGTGCCAGCAGTGGAGACAGGGAGTCCTACGAGCAGTACTTC.

The chain uses TRBV2 and TRBJ2-7; D remains unclear. The V gene's germline CDR1 is SNHLY and CDR2 FYNNEI. CDR3 length: 13 residues. Trimming pared 1 base from V and 2 bases from J, leaving 6 bases between. CDR3 nucleotide sequence: TGTGCCAGCAGTGAAGGCCTACCCTACGAGCAGTACTTC. As protein: CASSEGLPYEQYF.

DNA for the CDR3: TGTGCCAGCAGTTTGCCCCAGGGGGCTGGAGAAAAACTGTTTTTT. Encoded protein: CASSLPQGAGEKLFF. V is TRBV28 and J is TRBJ1-4; 8 bases align to TRBD1. CDR1 and CDR2 from the germline V gene are MDHEN and SYDVKM. This CDR3 has 15 amino acids. The V gene end was trimmed by 3 bases and the J gene end by 8 bases; junction bases not matched to a gene: 8.

This clone has just one count. This chain joins TRBV27 and TRBJ2-7; TRBD2 is a possible D gene (5 bases). V lost 3 bases to trimming and J lost 6 bases, with 18 bases between them. The V gene's germline CDR1 is MNHEY and CDR2 SMNVEV (reference sequence). The CDR3 has 15 residues. The CDR3 nucleotides read TGTGCCAGCAGTTTGCGGTACGGGGTGTATTCCGAGCAGTACTTC. Translation gives CASSLRYGVYSEQYF.

The chain recombines TRBV7-6 with TRBJ2-3, with TRBD1 identical over 9 bases. This CDR3 region has 17 residues. After removal of 0 bases from V and 2 bases from J, the junction contained 6 bases not matched to a gene. Germline V lookup: CDR1 SGHVS, CDR2 FNYEAQ. The CDR3 DNA sequence: TGTGCCAGCAGCTTAGCGCCAGGGACAGGGCTCACAGATACGCAGTATTTT. Encoded protein: CASSLAPGTGLTDTQYF. The full variable domain, with the rest looked up from reference TRBV7-6 and TRBJ2-3, is GAGVSQSPRYKVTKRGQDVALRCDPISGHVSLYWYRQALGQGPEFLTYFNYEAQQDKSGLPNDRFSAERPEGSISTLTIQRTEQRDSAMYRCASSLAPGTGLTDTQYFGPGTRLTVL.

This clone was seen just once. J is TRBJ2-3 and V is TRBV7-2; 11 bases line up with TRBD2. The ends lost 3 bases at V and 1 base at J; junction bases unmatched: 6. The CDR3 runs to 17 residues. CDR1 and CDR2 (germline): SGHTA, FQGNSA. The CDR3 protein is CASSFPQLAGGTDTQYF. The CDR3 nucleotides read TGTGCCAGCAGCTTTCCTCAACTAGCGGGAGGCACAGATACGCAGTATTTT.

Of note for this clone: Germline and junction disagree at one end, which may indicate a read error. The rearrangement uses TRBV29-1 and TRBJ1-1; D uncertain. This CDR3 region has 13 residues. Germline CDR1 is SQVTM and CDR2 is ANQGSEA. Written as DNA, the CDR3 is TGCAGCGTTGATCGGGATATGAACCCTGAAGCTTTCTTT. This sequence encodes CSVDRDMNPEAFF.

The J gene is TRBJ2-7, the V gene TRBV29-1, with TRBD2 identical over 7 bases. The junction had 9 bases not matched to a gene; V was cut back by 6 bases and J by 4 bases. CDR3 size: 13 residues. Germline-derived CDR1 and CDR2 are SQVTM and ANQGSEA. CDR3 in amino acids: CSVNEAGIYEQYF. CDR3 sequence (DNA): TGCAGCGTCAACGAAGCGGGAATATACGAGCAGTACTTC.

The chain employs TRBV29-1 and TRBJ2-1, with 11 bases that match TRBD1. Germline V gene lookup returns CDR1 SQVTM and CDR2 ANQGSEA. Germline trimming cut 4 bases from V and 3 bases from J; bases unmatched to any gene: 2. This CDR3 has 14 residues. The CDR3: CSVGGTGGYNEQFF. In DNA form, the CDR3 reads TGCAGCGTTGGGGGGACAGGGGGCTACAATGAGCAGTTCTTC.

V usage is TRBV9 and J usage is TRBJ2-3; 9 nucleotides align to TRBD2. This CDR3 comprises 14 residues. With 3 bases clipped from V and 3 bases from J, the junction kept 2 bases outside the gene matches. Germline-derived CDR1 and CDR2 are SGDLS and YYNGEE. The chain's CDR3 is CASSGGLATDTQYF. In nucleotides, the CDR3 is TGTGCCAGCAGCGGCGGACTAGCGACAGATACGCAGTATTTT.

As to this clone: At the DNA level, this CDR3 is encoded by other sequences in the same sample as well. The chain carries TRBV28 and TRBJ2-7, with D perhaps matching TRBD1 (5 bases). The germline V gene encodes CDR1 MDHEN and CDR2 SYDVKM. The V end lost 1 base, the J end lost 2 bases, and 9 bases lay between the germline ends. The CDR3 is 14 residues long. CDR3 sequence (DNA): TGTGCCAGCAGTTTATCCGCAGGGACCTACGAGCAGTACTTC. Translated, it gives CASSLSAGTYEQYF.

The gene calls are TRBV29-1 and TRBJ2-3, with 8 bases lining up with TRBD2. The ends lost 0 bases at V and 2 bases at J; junction bases unmatched: 7. The length of the CDR3 is 16 residues. Germline-derived CDR1 and CDR2 are SQVTM and ANQGSEA. The CDR3 is CSVEDVVAGNTDTQYF. In nucleotides, the CDR3 is TGCAGCGTTGAAGACGTTGTAGCGGGAAACACAGATACGCAGTATTTT.

This chain connects TRBV28 to TRBJ1-5; D might be TRBD1 (5 bases). Germline loops: CDR1 MDHEN, CDR2 SYDVKM. The V and J ends lost 6 bases and 0 bases respectively, with 12 bases between them. CDR3 length equals 15 residues. The CDR3 loop reads CASSLSQDSNQPQHF. The CDR3 coding sequence is TGTGCCAGCAGCCTATCACAGGATAGCAATCAGCCCCAGCATTTT. Drawing the rest from reference TRBV28 and TRBJ1-5, the complete variable domain is DVKVTQSSRYLVKRTGEKVFLECVQDMDHENMFWYRQDPGLGLRLIYFSYDVKMKEKGDIPEGYSVSREKKERFSLILESASTNQTSMYLCASSLSQDSNQPQHFGDGTRLSIL.

The chain links TRBV5-1 to TRBJ2-3, with 8 bases aligning to TRBD2. CDR1 SGHRS and CDR2 YFSETQ come from the germline V gene. This CDR3 has 15 amino acids. The J segment lost 4 bases and the V segment lost 2 bases, leaving 6 bases of the junction unmatched. CDR3 loop: CASSFGAGVADTQYF. The CDR3 DNA is TGCGCCAGCAGCTTCGGAGCGGGAGTTGCAGATACGCAGTATTTT.

The chain combines TRBV28 with TRBJ2-7; 11 bases are shared with TRBD1. CDR1 is MDHEN, CDR2 SYDVKM, per germline. Trimming cost V 4 bases and J 2 bases; bases outside gene matches: 7. The CDR3 is 16 amino acids. The CDR3 is CASSSPRGQGAYEQYF. The CDR3 nucleotides read TGTGCCAGCAGTTCCCCCAGGGGACAGGGGGCCTACGAGCAGTACTTC.

The CDR3 spells CASRADRNNQPQHF. The CDR3 DNA sequence: TGTGCCAGCAGAGCGGACAGGAACAATCAGCCCCAGCATTTT. V gene TRBV28 combines with J gene TRBJ1-5; 7 positions match TRBD1. Germline assignment: CDR1 MDHEN and CDR2 SYDVKM. This CDR3 has 14 residues. Trimming took 6 bases from V and 3 from J; bases not matched to a gene: 5.

With respect to this clone: The same CDR3 also results from other DNA sequences found in this sample. The V call is TRBV6-5, the J call TRBJ2-1; D gene uncertain. The V end was cut by 2 bases, the J end by 8 bases, with 4 bases between. CDR1 and CDR2 (germline): MNHEY, SVGAGI. CDR3 size: 11 residues. The chain's CDR3 is CASSYGYEQFF. DNA of the CDR3: TGTGCCAGCAGTTACGGATATGAGCAGTTCTTC.

In its sample, this clone was seen a few times. The chain joins TRBV6-5 to TRBJ2-7, with no clear D. Trimming took 7 bases from V and 0 from J, leaving 10 bases between them. The germline V gene has CDR1 MNHEY and CDR2 SVGAGI. This CDR3 spans 13 amino acids. The CDR3 loop is CASTPDSSYEQYF. CDR3 bases: TGTGCCAGCACCCCAGATAGCTCCTACGAGCAGTACTTC.

This chain joins TRBV11-2 and TRBJ2-7; D call uncertain. CDR3 size: 16 residues. Trimming stripped 4 bases from V and 4 bases from J, with 20 bases between. Per germline, CDR1 SGHAT and CDR2 FQNNGV. The CDR3 sequence is CASSSPITRTPYEQYF. The CDR3 nucleotides read TGTGCCAGCAGCTCACCCATCACACGTACCCCTTACGAGCAGTACTTC.

The V gene is TRBV27, the J gene TRBJ2-7; the D is unclear. The CDR3 extends over 14 amino acids. Germline V gene lookup returns CDR1 MNHEY and CDR2 SMNVEV (reference sequence). Trimming cost V 0 bases and J 2 bases, with 8 bases left between them. The CDR3 loop reads CASSLSAATYEQYF. In DNA, the CDR3 is TGTGCCAGCAGTTTATCCGCGGCCACCTACGAGCAGTACTTC.

Turning to this clone: Distinct nucleotide sequences in the sample also encode this CDR3. J is TRBJ2-7 and V is TRBV7-8; D not certain. The CDR3 loop spans 14 amino acids. CDR1 and CDR2 from the germline V gene are SGHVS and FQNEAQ. The ends were cut back, 1 base at V and 0 bases at J, with 7 bases in the middle. The CDR3 region has the DNA TGTGCCAGCAGCTTAGTGGCCAGCTCCTACGAGCAGTACTTC. This sequence encodes CASSLVASSYEQYF.

The rearrangement uses TRBV7-2 and TRBJ2-1; 10 nucleotides match TRBD2. Germline CDR1 SGHTA, CDR2 FQGNSA. The CDR3 runs 17 residues. V lost 7 bases, J lost 0 bases, and 9 bases stayed unmatched. The CDR3 region is CASINSGRASSYNEQFF. CDR3 DNA: TGTGCCAGCATCAACAGCGGGAGGGCGAGCTCCTACAATGAGCAGTTCTTC.

V and J are TRBV27 and TRBJ1-1, with D possibly TRBD1 on 6 matching bases. The CDR3 consists of 14 residues. Germline values: CDR1 MNHEY, CDR2 SMNVEV (reference sequence). The V end was cut by 8 bases, the J end by 0 bases, with 13 bases between. CDR3: CASLPGAMNTEAFF. DNA for the CDR3: TGTGCCAGCCTTCCAGGGGCGATGAACACTGAAGCTTTCTTT.

The sample holds one count of this clone. The chain recombines TRBV4-1 with TRBJ1-2; TRBD1 matches 8 bases. The V and J ends lost 1 base and 4 bases, in that order; junction bases with no gene match: 5. This CDR3 contains 15 residues. Germline values: CDR1 MGHRA, CDR2 YSYEKL. The CDR3 is CASSQAGTGAYGYTF. The CDR3 coding sequence is TGCGCCAGCAGCCAAGCCGGGACAGGCGCCTATGGCTACACCTTC.